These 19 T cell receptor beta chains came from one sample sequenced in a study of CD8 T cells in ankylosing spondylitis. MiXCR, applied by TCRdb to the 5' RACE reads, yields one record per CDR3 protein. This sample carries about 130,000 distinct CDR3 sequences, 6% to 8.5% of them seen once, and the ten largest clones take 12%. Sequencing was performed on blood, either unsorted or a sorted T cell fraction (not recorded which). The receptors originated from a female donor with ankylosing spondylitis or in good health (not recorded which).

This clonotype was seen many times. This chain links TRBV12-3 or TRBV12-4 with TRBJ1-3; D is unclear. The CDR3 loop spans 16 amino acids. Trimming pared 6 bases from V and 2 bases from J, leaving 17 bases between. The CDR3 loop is CASSLGRTGPGNTIYF. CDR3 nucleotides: TGTGCCAGCAGCCTCGGACGGACGGGTCCTGGAAACACCATATATTTT.

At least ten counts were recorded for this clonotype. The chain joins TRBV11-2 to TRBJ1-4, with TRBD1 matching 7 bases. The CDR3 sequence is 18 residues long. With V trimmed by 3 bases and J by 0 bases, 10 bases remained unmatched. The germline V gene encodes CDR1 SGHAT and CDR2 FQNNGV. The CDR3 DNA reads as TGTGCCAGCAGCTTGGGACAGCGCATGATATCAACTAATGAAAAACTGTTTTTT. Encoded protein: CASSLGQRMISTNEKLFF.

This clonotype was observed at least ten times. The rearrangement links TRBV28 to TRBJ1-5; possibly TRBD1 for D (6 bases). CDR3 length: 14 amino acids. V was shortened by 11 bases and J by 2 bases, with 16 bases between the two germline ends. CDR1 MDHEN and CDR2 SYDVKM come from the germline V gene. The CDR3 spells CAGTTGFGNQPQHF. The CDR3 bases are TGTGCCGGCACCACAGGGTTTGGCAATCAGCCCCAGCATTTT.

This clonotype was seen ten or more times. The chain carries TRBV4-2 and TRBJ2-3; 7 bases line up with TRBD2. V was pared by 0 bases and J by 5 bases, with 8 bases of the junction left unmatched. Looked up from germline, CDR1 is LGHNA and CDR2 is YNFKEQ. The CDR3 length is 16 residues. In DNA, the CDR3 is TGTGCCAGCAGCCAAGATAGGAGCGGGGTGGGAGATACGCAGTATTTT. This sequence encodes CASSQDRSGVGDTQYF.

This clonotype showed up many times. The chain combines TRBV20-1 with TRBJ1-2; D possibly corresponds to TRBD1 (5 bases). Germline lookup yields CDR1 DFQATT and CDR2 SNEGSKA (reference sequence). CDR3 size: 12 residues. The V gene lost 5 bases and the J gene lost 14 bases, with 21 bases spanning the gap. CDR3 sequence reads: CSASISSAGFTF. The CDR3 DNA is TGCAGTGCTTCCATATCGTCCGCAGGGTTTACCTTC.

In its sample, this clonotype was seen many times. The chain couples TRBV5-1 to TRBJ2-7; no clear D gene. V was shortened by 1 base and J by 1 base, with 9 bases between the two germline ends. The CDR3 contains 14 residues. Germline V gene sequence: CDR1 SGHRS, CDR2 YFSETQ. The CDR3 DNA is TGCGCCAGCAGCTTGAGGACGGCATCCTACGAGCAGTACTTC. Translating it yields CASSLRTASYEQYF. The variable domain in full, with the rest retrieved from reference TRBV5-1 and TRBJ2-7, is KAGVTQTPRYLIKTRGQQVTLSCSPISGHRSVSWYQQTPGQGLQFLFEYFSETQRNKGNFPGRFSGRQFSNSRSEMNVSTLELGDSALYLCASSLRTASYEQYFGPGTRLTVT.

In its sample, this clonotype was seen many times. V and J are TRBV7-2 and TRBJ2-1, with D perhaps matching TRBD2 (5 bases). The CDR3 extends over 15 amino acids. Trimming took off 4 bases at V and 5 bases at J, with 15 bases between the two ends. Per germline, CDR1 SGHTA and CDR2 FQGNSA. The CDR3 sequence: CASSSWRTSNNEQFF. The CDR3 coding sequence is TGTGCCAGCAGCTCATGGCGGACTTCTAACAATGAGCAGTTCTTC.

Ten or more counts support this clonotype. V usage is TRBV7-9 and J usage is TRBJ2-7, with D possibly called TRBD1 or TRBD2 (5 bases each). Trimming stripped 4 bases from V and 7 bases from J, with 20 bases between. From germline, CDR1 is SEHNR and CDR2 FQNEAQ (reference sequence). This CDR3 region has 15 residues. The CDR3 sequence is CASSSEARGWWEQYF. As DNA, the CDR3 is TGTGCCAGCAGCTCAGAAGCGAGGGGTTGGTGGGAGCAGTACTTC.

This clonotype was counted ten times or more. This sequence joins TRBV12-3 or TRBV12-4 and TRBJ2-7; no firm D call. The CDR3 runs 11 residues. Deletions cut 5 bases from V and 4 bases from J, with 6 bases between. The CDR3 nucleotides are TGTGCCAGCAGTCTACATTACGAGCAGTACTTC. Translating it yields CASSLHYEQYF.

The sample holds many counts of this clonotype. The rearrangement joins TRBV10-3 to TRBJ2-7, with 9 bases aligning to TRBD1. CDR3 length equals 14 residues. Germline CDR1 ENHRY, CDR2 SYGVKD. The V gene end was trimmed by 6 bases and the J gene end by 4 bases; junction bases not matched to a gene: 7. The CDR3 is CAIRRRQGEYEQYF. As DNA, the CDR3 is TGTGCCATCAGAAGAAGACAGGGGGAGTACGAGCAGTACTTC.

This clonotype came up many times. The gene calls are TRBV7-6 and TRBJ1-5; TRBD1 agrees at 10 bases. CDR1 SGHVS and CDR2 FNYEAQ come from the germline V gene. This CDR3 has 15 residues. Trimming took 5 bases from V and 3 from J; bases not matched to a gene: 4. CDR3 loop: CASSKGTGDNQPQHF. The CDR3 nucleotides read TGTGCCAGCAGCAAAGGGACAGGGGACAATCAGCCCCAGCATTTT.

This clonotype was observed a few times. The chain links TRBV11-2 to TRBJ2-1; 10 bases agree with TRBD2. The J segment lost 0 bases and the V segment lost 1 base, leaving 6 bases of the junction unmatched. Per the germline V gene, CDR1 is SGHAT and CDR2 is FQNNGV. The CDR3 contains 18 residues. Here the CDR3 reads CASSLVLAGTSSYNEQFF. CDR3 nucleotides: TGTGCCAGCAGCTTAGTACTAGCGGGGACGAGCTCCTACAATGAGCAGTTCTTC. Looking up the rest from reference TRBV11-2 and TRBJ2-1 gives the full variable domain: EAGVAQSPRYKIIEKRQSVAFWCNPISGHATLYWYQQILGQGPKLLIQFQNNGVVDDSQLPKDRFSAERLKGVDSTLKIQPAKLEDSAVYLCASSLVLAGTSSYNEQFFGPGTRLTVL.

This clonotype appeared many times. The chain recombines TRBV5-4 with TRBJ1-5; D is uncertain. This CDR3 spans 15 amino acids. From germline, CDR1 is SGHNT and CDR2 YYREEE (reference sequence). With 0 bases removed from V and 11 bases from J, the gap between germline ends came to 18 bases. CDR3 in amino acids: CASSLDGLSPSAQHF. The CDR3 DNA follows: TGTGCCAGCAGCTTGGACGGACTGTCGCCCTCAGCCCAGCATTTT.

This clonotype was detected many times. CDR3 sequence (DNA): TGTGCCAGCAGCCTCGGACAGGGGATAAATCAGCCCCAGCATTTT. Its protein product is CASSLGQGINQPQHF. The chain combines TRBV12-3 or TRBV12-4 with TRBJ1-5; 9 positions match TRBD1. With 6 bases clipped from V and 4 bases from J, the junction kept 7 bases outside the gene matches. CDR3 length: 15 amino acids.

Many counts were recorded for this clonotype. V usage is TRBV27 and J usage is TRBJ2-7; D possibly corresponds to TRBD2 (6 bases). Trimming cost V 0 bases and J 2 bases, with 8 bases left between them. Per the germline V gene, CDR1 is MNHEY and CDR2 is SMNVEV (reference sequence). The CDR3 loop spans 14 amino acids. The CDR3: CASSLSGEAYEQYF. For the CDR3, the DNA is TGTGCCAGCAGTTTATCGGGGGAGGCCTACGAGCAGTACTTC.

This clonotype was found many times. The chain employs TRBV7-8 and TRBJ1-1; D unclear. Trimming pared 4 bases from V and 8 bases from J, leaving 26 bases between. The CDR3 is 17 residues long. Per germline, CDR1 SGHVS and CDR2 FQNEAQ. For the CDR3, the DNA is TGTGCCAGCAGCTGGCACCGGTCAACACCTTTTAATACCGAAGCTTTCTTT. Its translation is CASSWHRSTPFNTEAFF.

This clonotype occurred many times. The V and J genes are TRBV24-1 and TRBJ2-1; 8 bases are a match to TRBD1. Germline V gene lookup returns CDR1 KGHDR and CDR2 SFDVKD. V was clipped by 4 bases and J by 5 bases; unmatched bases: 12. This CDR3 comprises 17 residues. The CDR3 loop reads CATSEPLDRDGHNEQFF. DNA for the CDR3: TGTGCCACCAGTGAACCACTGGACAGGGACGGGCACAATGAGCAGTTCTTC.

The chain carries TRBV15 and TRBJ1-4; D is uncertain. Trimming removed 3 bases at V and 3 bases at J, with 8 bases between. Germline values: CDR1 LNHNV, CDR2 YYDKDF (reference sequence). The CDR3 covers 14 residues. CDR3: CATSSRTPNEKLFF. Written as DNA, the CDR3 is TGTGCCACCAGCAGTCGGACTCCTAATGAAAAACTGTTTTTT.

The CDR3 here is CASSSQGAVGYGYTF. The CDR3 DNA sequence: TGTGCCAGCAGTTCTCAGGGGGCGGTGGGCTATGGCTACACCTTC. The gene calls are TRBV12-3 or TRBV12-4 and TRBJ1-2; 8 bases agree with TRBD1. The CDR3 runs 15 residues. V shed 4 bases, J shed 4 bases, and the junction held 8 bases outside the gene matches.